The 3 T cell receptor beta chains given below trace back to one sample, sequenced in a study of beta chain features in type 1 diabetes (dated by TCRdb to the late 2010s). The library was made by the immunoSEQ multiplex PCR assay. The entire isolated RNA was reverse transcribed using the High Capacity cDNA Reverse Transcription Kit, and thus expressed TCRB transcripts were sequenced. TCRdb retrieved this table from immuneACCESS and kept in-frame rearrangements only. Not all clones are present; in checked studies, unresolved V genes account for under half, and no reason is known for the remainder. The sample has some 150,000 clones on record, over 8% of them singletons. The ten largest clones take up around 0.65% of the sample. Material: central memory CD4+ T cells from blood. The receptors were sampled from a woman between 40 and 55 years old in good health.

V gene TRBV6-1 combines with J gene TRBJ1-1, with D perhaps matching TRBD1 (6 bases). The CDR3 totals 12 residues. The germline V gene has CDR1 MNHNS and CDR2 SASEGT. Between the trimmed V and J ends, which lost 3 bases and 12 bases, there was a span of 14 bases. The CDR3 is CASSEGGRVPFF. DNA of the CDR3: TGTGCCAGCAGTGAGGGGGGGCGGGTGCCTTTCTTT.

This chain connects TRBV27 to TRBJ1-5; 7 bases agree with TRBD1. This CDR3 is built from 15 residues. Trimming cost V 5 bases and J 3 bases; bases outside gene matches: 7. The germline V gene has CDR1 MNHEY and CDR2 SMNVEV (reference sequence). CDR3 sequence (DNA): TGTGCCAGCAGTGTCCGGACAGGAAACAATCAGCCCCAGCATTTT. This codes for CASSVRTGNNQPQHF.

This clone turned up a few times. V is TRBV14 and J is TRBJ2-3, with D maybe TRBD2 (5 bases). CDR3 length equals 14 residues. Germline V CDR1 and CDR2: SGHDN, FVKESK. Trimming removed 2 bases from V and 6 bases from J, with 12 bases in between. The CDR3 protein is CASSQRTVTDTQYF. The DNA for the CDR3 is TGTGCCAGCAGCCAACGGACTGTAACGGATACGCAGTATTTT.